Given below is one TCR beta chain in context. Between the trimmed V and J ends, which lost 4 bases and 3 bases, there was a span of 10 bases. The length of the CDR3 is 13 residues. Germline V gives CDR1 SGDLS, CDR2 YYNGEE. Sequencing used immunoSEQ multiplex PCR; TCRdb keeps in-frame clones, though not all of them. Among around 300,000 clones listed, 88% were seen once. The entry originates in a study of blood T cell repertoires in COVID-19. The sequencing sample was made of PBMCs or T cells enriched from blood (not recorded which). This receptor was taken from a man aged 30 to 39 who had recovered from COVID-19. This chain joins TRBV9 and TRBJ2-5, with D possibly matching TRBD2 (5 bases). The CDR3 DNA is TGTGCCAGCAGCCCAGGACTGGAAGAGACCCAGTACTTC. Translated: CASSPGLEETQYF.